This TCR beta chain emerged from a study of tumor-infiltrating lymphocytes in primary liver carcinoma. Synthesis of TCR beta cDNA was carried out from 500 ng total RNA with a constant-region primer. Library construction for TCR beta comprised three nested multiplex PCR rounds performed with slightly modified ARM-PCR. TRBV1-TRBV30 forward primers paired with a C-beta reverse primer were used in the first two PCR rounds, which ran roughly 10 cycles each. TCRdb itself ran the multiplex PCR reads through MiXCR, one entry per CDR3 protein. The sample has fewer than 350,000 distinct CDR3 sequences, approximately 64% seen once. The CDR3 contains 15 residues. V lost 2 bases and J lost 3, with 11 bases in between. Per germline, CDR1 LGHNA and CDR2 YSLEER. Germline DNA was also extracted, and blood RNA derived from unsorted whole blood.

The clonotype was recovered from a man aged 40-50 years with primary liver carcinoma and hepatitis B virus infection. V is TRBV4-3 and J is TRBJ1-5, with D unresolved. Specimen: peripheral blood. The CDR3 region has the DNA TGCGCCAGCAGCCAAAACCCCTGGGACAATCAGCCCCAGCATTTT. This sequence encodes CASSQNPWDNQPQHF.